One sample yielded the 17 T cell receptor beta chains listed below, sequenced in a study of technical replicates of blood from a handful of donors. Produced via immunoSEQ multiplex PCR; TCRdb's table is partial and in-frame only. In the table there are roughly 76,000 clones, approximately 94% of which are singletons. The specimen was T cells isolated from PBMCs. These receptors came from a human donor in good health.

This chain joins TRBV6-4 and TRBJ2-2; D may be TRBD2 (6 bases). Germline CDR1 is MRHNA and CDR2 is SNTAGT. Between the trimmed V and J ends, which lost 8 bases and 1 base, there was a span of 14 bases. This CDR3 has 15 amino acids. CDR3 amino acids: CASSREQGNTGELFF. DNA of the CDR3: TGTGCCAGCTCCCGGGAGCAGGGGAACACCGGGGAGCTGTTTTTT.

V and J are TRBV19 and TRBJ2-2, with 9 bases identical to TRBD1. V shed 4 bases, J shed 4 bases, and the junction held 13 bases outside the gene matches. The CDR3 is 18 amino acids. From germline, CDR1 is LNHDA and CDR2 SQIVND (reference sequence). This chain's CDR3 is CASSKGQGKNRGTGELFF. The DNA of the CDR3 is TGTGCCAGTAGTAAAGGACAGGGGAAGAATCGGGGCACCGGGGAGCTGTTTTTT.

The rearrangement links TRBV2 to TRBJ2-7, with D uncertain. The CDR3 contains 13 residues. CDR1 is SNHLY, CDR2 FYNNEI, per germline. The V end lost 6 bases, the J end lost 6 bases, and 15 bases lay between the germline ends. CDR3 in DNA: TGTGCCAGCAGGAACCCGACTGGAGTCGAGCAGTACTTC. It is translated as CASRNPTGVEQYF.

The CDR3 loop reads CASSISGITYEQYF. The DNA of the CDR3 is TGTGCCAGTAGTATATCGGGGATAACCTACGAGCAGTACTTC. The V call is TRBV19, the J call TRBJ2-7; D is possibly TRBD2 (5 bases). Germline CDR1 LNHDA, CDR2 SQIVND (reference sequence). Trimming took 2 bases from V and 2 from J, leaving 10 bases between them. This CDR3 spans 14 amino acids.

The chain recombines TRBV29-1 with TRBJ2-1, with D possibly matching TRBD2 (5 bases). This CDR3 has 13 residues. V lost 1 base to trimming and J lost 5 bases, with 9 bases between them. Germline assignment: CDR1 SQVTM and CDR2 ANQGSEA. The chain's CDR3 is CSVEGPEDNEQFF. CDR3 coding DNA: TGCAGCGTTGAAGGCCCGGAGGACAATGAGCAGTTCTTC.

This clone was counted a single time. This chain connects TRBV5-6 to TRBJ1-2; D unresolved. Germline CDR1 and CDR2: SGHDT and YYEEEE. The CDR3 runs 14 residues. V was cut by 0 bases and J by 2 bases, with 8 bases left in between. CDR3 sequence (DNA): TGTGCCAGCAGCTTGGTCATAGAAAACTATGGCTACACCTTC. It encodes CASSLVIENYGYTF.

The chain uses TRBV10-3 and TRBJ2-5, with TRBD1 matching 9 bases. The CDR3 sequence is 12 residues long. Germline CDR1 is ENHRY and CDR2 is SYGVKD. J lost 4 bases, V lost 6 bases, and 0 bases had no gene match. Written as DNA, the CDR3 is TGTGCCATCAGGGGACAGGGAGAGACCCAGTACTTC. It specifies CAIRGQGETQYF.

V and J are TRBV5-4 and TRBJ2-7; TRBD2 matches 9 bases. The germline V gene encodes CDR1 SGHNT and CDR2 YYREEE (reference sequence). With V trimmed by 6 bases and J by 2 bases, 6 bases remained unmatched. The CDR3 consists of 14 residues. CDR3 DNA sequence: TGTGCCAGCACTACTAGCGGGTCTCCCTACGAGCAGTACTTC. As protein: CASTTSGSPYEQYF.

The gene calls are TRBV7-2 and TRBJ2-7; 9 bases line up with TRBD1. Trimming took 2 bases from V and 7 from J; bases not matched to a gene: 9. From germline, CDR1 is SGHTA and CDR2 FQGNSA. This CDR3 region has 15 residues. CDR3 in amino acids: CASSLQGTGLYEQYF. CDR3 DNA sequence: TGTGCCAGCAGCTTACAGGGGACAGGGTTATATGAGCAGTACTTC.

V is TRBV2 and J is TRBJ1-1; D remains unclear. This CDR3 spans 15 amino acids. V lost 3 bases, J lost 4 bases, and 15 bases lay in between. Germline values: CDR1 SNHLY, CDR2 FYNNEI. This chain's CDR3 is CASSEVEGGFTEAFF. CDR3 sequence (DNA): TGTGCCAGCAGTGAGGTCGAGGGAGGTTTCACTGAAGCTTTCTTT.

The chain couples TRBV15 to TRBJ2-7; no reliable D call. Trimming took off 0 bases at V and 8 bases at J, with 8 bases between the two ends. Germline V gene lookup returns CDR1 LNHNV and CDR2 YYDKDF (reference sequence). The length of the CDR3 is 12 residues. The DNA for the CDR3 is TGTGCCACCAGCAGAGAAAACATCAAGCAGTACTTC. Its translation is CATSRENIKQYF.

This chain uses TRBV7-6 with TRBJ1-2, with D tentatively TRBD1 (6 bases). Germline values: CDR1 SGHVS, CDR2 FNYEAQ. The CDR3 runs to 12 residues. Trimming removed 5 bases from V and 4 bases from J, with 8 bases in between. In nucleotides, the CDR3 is TGTGCCAGCAGCCCGGACAGCTATGGCTACACCTTC. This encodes CASSPDSYGYTF.

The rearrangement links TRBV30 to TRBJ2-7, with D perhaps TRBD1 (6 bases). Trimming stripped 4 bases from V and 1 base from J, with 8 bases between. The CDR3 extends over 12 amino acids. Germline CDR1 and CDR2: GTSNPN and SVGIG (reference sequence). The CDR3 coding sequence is TGTGCCTGGATGGGGGCATCCTACGAGCAGTACTTC. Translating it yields CAWMGASYEQYF.

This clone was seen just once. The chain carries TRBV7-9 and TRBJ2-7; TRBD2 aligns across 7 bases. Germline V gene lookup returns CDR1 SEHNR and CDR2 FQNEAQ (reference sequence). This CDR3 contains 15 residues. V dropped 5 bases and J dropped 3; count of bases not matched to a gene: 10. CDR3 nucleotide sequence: TGTGCCAGCAGCAGCTCTAGCGGCCTCTTCTACGAGCAGTACTTC. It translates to CASSSSSGLFYEQYF.

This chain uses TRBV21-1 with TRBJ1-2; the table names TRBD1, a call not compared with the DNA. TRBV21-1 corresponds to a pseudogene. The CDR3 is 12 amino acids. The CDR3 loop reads CASVQGTYGYTF. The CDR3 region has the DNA TGTGCCAGCGTACAGGGGACCTATGGCTACACCTTC.

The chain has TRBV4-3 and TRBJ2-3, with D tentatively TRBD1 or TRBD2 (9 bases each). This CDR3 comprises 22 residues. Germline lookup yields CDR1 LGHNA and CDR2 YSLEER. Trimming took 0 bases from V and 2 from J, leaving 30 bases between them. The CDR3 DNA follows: TGCGCCAGCAGCCAAGATTCCCCGGACAGGGGTATACTAGCGGGCTACACAGATACGCAGTATTTT. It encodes CASSQDSPDRGILAGYTDTQYF.

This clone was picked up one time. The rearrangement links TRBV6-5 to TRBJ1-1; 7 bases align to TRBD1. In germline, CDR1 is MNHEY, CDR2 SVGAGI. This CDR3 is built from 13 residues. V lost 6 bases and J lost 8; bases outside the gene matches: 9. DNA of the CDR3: TGTGCCAGCAGCTCCCGGACAGGTAGAGAAGCTTTCTTT. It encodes CASSSRTGREAFF.